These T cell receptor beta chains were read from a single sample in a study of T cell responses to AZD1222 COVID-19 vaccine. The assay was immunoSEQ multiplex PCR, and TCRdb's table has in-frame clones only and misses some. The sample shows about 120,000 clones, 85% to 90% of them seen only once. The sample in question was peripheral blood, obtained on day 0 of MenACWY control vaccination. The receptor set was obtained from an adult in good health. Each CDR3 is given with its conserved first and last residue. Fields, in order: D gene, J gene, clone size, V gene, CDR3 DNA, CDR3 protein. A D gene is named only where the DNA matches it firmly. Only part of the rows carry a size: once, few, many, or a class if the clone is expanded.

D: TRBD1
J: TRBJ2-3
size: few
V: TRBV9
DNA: TGTGCCAGCAGCGTAGTAGGGCAGGGGGTAGCAGATACGCAGTATTTT
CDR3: CASSVVGQGVADTQYF

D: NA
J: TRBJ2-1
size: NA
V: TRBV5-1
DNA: TGCGCCAGCAGCTTGGGGGTAAACAATGAGCAGTTCTTC
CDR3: CASSLGVNNEQFF

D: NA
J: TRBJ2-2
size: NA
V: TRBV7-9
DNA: TGTGCCAGCAGCCCGCCGTTCTGGCAGTCGGACGGGGAGCTGTTTTTT
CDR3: CASSPPFWQSDGELFF

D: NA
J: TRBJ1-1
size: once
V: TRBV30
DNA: TGTGCCTGGAGTGTAAAACGGAACACTGAAGCTTTCTTT
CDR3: CAWSVKRNTEAFF

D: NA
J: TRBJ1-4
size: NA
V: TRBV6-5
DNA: TGTGCCAGCGGAAGGGGTCTGGCTAATGAAAAACTGTTTTTT
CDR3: CASGRGLANEKLFF

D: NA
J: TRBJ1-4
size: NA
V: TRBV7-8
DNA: TGTGCCAGCAGCCCGAAGGACGGGCGGGGGGAAAAACTGTTTTTT
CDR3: CASSPKDGRGEKLFF

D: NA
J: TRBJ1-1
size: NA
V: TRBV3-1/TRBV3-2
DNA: TGTGCCAGCAGCCAAGATGGACCTTATGAAGCTTTCTTT
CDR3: CASSQDGPYEAFF

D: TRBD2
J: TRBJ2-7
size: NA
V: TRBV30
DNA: TGTGCCTGGAGACTAGCGGGAGGGCCCACCTACGAGCAGTACTTC
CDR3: CAWRLAGGPTYEQYF

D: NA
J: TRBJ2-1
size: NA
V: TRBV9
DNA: TGTGCCAGCAGCGTAATTCCCCTGCCCTGGGATGAGCAGTTCTTC
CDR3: CASSVIPLPWDEQFF

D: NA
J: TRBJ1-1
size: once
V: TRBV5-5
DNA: TGTGCCAGCAGCTTGTACCGGGAAATGAACACTGAAGCTTTCTTT
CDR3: CASSLYREMNTEAFF

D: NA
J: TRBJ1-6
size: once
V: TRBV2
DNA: TGTGCCAGCAGTGAAGTGGGTTATAATTCACCCCTCCACTTT
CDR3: CASSEVGYNSPLHF

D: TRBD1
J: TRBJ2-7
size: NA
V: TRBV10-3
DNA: TGTGCCATCAGTGAGTCGGGGGACAGGGTCTACGAGCAGTACTTC
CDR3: CAISESGDRVYEQYF

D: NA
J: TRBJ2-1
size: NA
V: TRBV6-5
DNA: TGTGCCAGCAGTAAGACTAGCTACAATGAGCAGTTCTTC
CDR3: CASSKTSYNEQFF

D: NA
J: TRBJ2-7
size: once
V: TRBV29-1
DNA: TGCAGCGTTGAAGATCGGTGGGGCGGTAACTCCTACGAGCAGTACTTC
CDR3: CSVEDRWGGNSYEQYF

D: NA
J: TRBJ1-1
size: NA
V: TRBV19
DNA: TGTGCCAGTAGTATGGCCAGGGAAGCTTTCTTT
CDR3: CASSMAREAFF

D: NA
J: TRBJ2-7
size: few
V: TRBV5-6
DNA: TGTGCCAGCAGCAGATTGAGGGGGATGGGTTACGAGCAGTACTTC
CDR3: CASSRLRGMGYEQYF

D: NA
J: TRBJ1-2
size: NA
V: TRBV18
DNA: TGTGCCAGCTCACCACTCGGGGGTGGCTACACCTTC
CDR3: CASSPLGGGYTF

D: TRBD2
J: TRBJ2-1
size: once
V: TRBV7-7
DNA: TGTGCCAGCAGCTTAGTAGGGACTAGCCCCTACAATGAGCAGTTCTTC
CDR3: CASSLVGTSPYNEQFF

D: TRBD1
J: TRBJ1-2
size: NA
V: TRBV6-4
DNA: TGTGCCAGCAGTGACCCCGAGGAGGGGGCGCGCGGTGGCTACACCTTC
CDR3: CASSDPEEGARGGYTF

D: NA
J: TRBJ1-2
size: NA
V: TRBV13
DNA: TGTGCCAGCAGCTTCGTGCCGGAATATAACTATGGCTACACCTTC
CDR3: CASSFVPEYNYGYTF

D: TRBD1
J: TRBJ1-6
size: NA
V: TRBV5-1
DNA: TGCGCCAGCAGCCTAGGGAGGACAGGAACAAATTCACCCCTCCACTTT
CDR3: CASSLGRTGTNSPLHF

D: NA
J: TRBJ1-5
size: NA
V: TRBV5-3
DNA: TGTGCCAGAAGCTCGACCCGGGAGAGAAAACCGTATAGCAATCAGCCCCAGCATTTT
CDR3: CARSSTRERKPYSNQPQHF

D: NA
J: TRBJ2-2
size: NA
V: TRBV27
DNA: TGTGCCAGCAGTGTAGACAGGGGAGGGTCCGGGGAGCTGTTTTTT
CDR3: CASSVDRGGSGELFF

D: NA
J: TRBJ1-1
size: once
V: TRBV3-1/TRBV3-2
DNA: TGTGCCAGCAGCCCATTACAGGGCAGTGCAGCTTTCTTT
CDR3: CASSPLQGSAAFF

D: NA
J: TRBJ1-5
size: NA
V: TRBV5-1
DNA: TGCGCCAGCAGCTTTGGGGGGGGCGATGGCAATCAGCCCCAGCATTTT
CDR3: CASSFGGGDGNQPQHF

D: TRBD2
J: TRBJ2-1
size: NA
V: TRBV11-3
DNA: TGTGCCAGCAGCAAACAGTCCGCGGGAGGAAGGCAGTTCTTC
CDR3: CASSKQSAGGRQFF

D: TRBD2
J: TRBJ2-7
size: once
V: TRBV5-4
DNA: TGTGCCAGCAGCCAAACTAGCGGGAGCCACGAGCAGTACTTC
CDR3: CASSQTSGSHEQYF

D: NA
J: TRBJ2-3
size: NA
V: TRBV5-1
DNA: TGCGCCAGCAGTTTGAACGGAGGGGCAGATACGCAGTATTTT
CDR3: CASSLNGGADTQYF

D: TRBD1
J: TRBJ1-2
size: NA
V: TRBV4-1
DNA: TGCGCCAGCAGCCGCCTACAGGGGGCAAATGGCTACACCTTC
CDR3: CASSRLQGANGYTF

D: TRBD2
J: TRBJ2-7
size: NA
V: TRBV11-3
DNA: TGTGCCAGCAGCTTAGAACGGACTAGCGGCTCCTACGAGCAGTACTTC
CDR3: CASSLERTSGSYEQYF

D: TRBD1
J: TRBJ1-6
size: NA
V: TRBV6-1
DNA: TGTGCCAGCAGTGAAGAGACAGGGGGGAATTCACCCCTCCACTTT
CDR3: CASSEETGGNSPLHF

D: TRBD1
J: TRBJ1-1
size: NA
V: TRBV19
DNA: TGTGCCAGCCAATTCTACGGGACAGGGGGCCCCGGCACTGAAGCTTTCTTT
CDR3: CASQFYGTGGPGTEAFF

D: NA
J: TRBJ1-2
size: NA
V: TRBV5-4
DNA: TGTGCCAGCAGCACGGACAGAAACTATGGCTACACCTTC
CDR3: CASSTDRNYGYTF

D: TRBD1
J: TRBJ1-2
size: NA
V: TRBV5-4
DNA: TGTGCCAGCAGCTTGCGAGACAGGGGCGGCTATGGCTACACCTTC
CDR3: CASSLRDRGGYGYTF

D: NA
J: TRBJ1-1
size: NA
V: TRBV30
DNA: TGTGCCTGTATTGGGAACACTGAAGCTTTCTTT
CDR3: CACIGNTEAFF